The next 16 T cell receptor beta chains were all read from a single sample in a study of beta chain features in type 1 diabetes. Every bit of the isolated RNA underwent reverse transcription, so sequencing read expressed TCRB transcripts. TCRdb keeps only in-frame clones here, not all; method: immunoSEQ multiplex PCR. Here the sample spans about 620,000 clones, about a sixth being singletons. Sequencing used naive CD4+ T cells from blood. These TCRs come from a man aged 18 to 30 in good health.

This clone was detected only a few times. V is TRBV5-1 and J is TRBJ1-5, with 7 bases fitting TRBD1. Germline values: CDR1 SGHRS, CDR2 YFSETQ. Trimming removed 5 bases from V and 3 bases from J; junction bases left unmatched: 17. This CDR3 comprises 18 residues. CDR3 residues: CASRFRPSGQGDNQPQHF. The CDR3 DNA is TGCGCCAGCAGGTTTAGACCGAGTGGTCAGGGGGACAATCAGCCCCAGCATTTT. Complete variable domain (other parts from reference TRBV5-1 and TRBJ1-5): KAGVTQTPRYLIKTRGQQVTLSCSPISGHRSVSWYQQTPGQGLQFLFEYFSETQRNKGNFPGRFSGRQFSNSRSEMNVSTLELGDSALYLCASRFRPSGQGDNQPQHFGDGTRLSIL.

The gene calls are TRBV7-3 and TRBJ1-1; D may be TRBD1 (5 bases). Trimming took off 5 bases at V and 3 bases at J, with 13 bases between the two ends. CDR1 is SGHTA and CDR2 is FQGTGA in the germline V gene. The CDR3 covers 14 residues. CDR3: CASSARGPDTEAFF. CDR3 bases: TGTGCCAGCAGCGCTCGGGGACCCGACACTGAAGCTTTCTTT.

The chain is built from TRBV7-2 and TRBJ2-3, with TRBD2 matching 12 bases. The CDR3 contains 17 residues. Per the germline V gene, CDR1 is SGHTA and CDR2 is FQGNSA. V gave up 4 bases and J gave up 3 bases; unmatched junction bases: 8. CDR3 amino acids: CASSSRLAGAVTDTQYF. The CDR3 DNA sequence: TGTGCCAGCAGCTCGAGACTAGCGGGGGCCGTAACAGATACGCAGTATTTT.

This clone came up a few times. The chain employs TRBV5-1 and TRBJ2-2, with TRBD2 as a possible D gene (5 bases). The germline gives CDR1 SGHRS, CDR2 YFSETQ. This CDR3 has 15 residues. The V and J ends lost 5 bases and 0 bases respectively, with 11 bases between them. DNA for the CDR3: TGCGCCAGCAGTCGGGATTTACCGAACACCGGGGAGCTGTTTTTT. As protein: CASSRDLPNTGELFF.

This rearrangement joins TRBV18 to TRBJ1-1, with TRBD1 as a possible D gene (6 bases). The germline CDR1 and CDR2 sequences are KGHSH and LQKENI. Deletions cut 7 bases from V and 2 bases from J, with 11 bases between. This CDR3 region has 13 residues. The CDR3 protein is CASFLDRNTEAFF. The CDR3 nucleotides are TGTGCCAGCTTCCTGGACAGAAACACTGAAGCTTTCTTT.

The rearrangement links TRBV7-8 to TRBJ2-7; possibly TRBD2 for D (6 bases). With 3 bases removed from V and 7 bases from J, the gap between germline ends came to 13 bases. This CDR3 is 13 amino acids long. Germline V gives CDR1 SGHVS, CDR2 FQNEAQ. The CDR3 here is CASSLPGAGEQYF. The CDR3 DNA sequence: TGTGCCAGCAGCTTGCCGGGAGCGGGTGAGCAGTACTTC.

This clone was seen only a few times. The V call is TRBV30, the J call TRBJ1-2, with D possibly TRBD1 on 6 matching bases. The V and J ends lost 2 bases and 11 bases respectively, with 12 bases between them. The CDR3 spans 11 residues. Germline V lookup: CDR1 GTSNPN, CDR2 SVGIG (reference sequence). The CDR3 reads CAWSRQAKYTF. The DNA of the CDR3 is TGTGCCTGGAGTAGACAGGCTAAATACACCTTC.

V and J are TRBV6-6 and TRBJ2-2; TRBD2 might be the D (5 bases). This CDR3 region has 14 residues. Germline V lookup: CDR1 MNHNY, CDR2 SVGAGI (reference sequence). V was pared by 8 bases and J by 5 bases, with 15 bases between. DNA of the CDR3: TGTGCCAGCGGGTTGTTGAGGGAGACCGGGGAGCTGTTTTTT. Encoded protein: CASGLLRETGELFF.

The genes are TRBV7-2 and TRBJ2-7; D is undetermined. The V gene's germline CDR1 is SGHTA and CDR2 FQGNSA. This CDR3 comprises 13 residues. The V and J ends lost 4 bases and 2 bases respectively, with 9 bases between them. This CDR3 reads CASSSLQTYEQYF. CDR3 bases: TGTGCCAGCAGCTCACTCCAGACCTACGAGCAGTACTTC.

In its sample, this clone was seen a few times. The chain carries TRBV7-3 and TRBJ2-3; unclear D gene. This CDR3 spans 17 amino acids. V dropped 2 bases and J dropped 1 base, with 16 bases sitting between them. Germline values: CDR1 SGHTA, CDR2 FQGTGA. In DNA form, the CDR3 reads TGTGCCAGCAGCTTAGGGTACAGTCGCCGACGCACAGATACGCAGTATTTT. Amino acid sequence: CASSLGYSRRRTDTQYF.

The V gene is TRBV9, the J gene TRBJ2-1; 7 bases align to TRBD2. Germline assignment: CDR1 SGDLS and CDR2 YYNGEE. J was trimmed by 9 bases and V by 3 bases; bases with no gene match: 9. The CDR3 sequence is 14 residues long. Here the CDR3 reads CASSAGRPGGEQFF. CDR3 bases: TGTGCCAGCAGCGCCGGCCGGCCGGGGGGTGAGCAGTTCTTC.

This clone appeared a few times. This chain's CDR3 is CASSLAASGVYYNEQFF. DNA of the CDR3: TGTGCCAGCAGCTTAGCTGCTAGCGGGGTCTACTACAATGAGCAGTTCTTC. The genes are TRBV7-2 and TRBJ2-1; 9 bases are a match to TRBD2. The CDR3 loop spans 17 amino acids. Trimming cost V 0 bases and J 3 bases; bases outside gene matches: 6. Per germline, CDR1 SGHTA and CDR2 FQGNSA.

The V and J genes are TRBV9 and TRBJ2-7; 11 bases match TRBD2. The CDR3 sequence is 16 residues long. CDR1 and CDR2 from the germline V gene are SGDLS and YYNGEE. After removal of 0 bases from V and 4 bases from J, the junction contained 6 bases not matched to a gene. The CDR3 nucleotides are TGTGCCAGCAGCGTAGAGCCACTAGCGGGAGCGTACGAGCAGTACTTC. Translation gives CASSVEPLAGAYEQYF.

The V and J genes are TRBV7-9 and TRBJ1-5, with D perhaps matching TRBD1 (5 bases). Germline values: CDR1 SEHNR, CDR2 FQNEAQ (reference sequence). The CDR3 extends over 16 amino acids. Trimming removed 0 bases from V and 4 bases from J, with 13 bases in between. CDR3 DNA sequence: TGTGCCAGCAGCTTAGCCCGCAGAGGGGTTAATCAGCCCCAGCATTTT. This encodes CASSLARRGVNQPQHF.

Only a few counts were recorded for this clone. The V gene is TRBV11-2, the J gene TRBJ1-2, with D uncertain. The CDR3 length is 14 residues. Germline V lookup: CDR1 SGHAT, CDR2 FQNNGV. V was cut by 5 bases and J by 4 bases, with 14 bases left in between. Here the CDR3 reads CASSRIRAPYGYTF. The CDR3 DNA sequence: TGTGCCAGCAGCCGTATTAGGGCTCCCTATGGCTACACCTTC.

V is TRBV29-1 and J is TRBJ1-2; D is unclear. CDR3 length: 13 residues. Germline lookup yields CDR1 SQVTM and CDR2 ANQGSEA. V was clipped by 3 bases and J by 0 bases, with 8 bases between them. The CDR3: CSVESIANYGYTF. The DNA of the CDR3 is TGCAGCGTTGAGTCAATTGCTAACTATGGCTACACCTTC.